These 19 T cell receptor beta chains came from one sample sequenced in a study of OX40 agonist ivuxolimab in advanced cancers. The method was immunoSEQ multiplex PCR; TCRdb's version includes in-frame clones alone and lacks a portion of them. The sample lists around 63,000 clones; approximately 92% were seen once. The input for sequencing was CD4+ or CD8+ T cells sorted from blood, taken in a trial of the OX40 agonist ivuxolimab. The receptors were gathered from an adult with an advanced solid tumor such as melanoma, head and neck, liver or kidney cancer.

The gene calls are TRBV7-6 and TRBJ2-2; a possible D gene is TRBD1 (6 bases). Per the germline V gene, CDR1 is SGHVS and CDR2 is FNYEAQ. CDR3 size: 16 residues. V gave up 5 bases and J gave up 2 bases, with 15 bases separating them. The CDR3 sequence is CASSRTGTINTGELFF. The DNA of the CDR3 is TGTGCCAGCAGCAGGACCGGGACAATTAACACCGGGGAGCTGTTTTTT.

The chain couples TRBV18 to TRBJ2-2; D gene ambiguous. V lost 6 bases and J 5 bases, leaving 7 bases between the germline ends. The CDR3 runs to 12 residues. Germline V lookup: CDR1 KGHSH, CDR2 LQKENI. In DNA form, the CDR3 reads TGTGCCAGCTCCCCCAGGACCGGGGAGCTGTTTTTT. Its protein is CASSPRTGELFF.

This clone was detected a few times. This rearrangement joins TRBV5-1 to TRBJ2-5; 11 bases line up with TRBD2. The V segment lost 4 bases and the J segment 4 bases; nucleotides outside the gene matches: 12. The germline CDR1 and CDR2 sequences are SGHRS and YFSETQ. There are 17 residues in the CDR3. CDR3 sequence reads: CASSPALAGGWSETQYF. The DNA of the CDR3 is TGCGCCAGCAGCCCGGCGCTAGCGGGAGGTTGGTCAGAGACCCAGTACTTC.

The chain joins TRBV27 to TRBJ2-7; 8 nucleotides match TRBD1. After removal of 6 bases from V and 2 bases from J, the junction contained 9 bases not matched to a gene. The V gene's germline CDR1 is MNHEY and CDR2 SMNVEV (reference sequence). The CDR3 sequence is 15 residues long. As DNA, the CDR3 is TGTGCCAGCAGCCCCCGTGGACAGGGAGCCTACGAGCAGTACTTC. This gives the protein CASSPRGQGAYEQYF.

The chain employs TRBV4-1 and TRBJ2-5; no definite D call. The CDR3 contains 14 residues. Germline values: CDR1 MGHRA, CDR2 YSYEKL. Trimming removed 2 bases at V and 2 bases at J, with 9 bases between. The CDR3, as DNA: TGCGCCAGCAGCCAATTTATCAGTCAAGAGACCCAGTACTTC. It codes for CASSQFISQETQYF.

This clone was seen just once. V and J are TRBV7-2 and TRBJ1-5; 8 bases are a match to TRBD1. The CDR3 totals 15 residues. Trimming cost V 5 bases and J 2 bases; bases outside gene matches: 5. Germline lookup yields CDR1 SGHTA and CDR2 FQGNSA. CDR3 sequence: CASSAGGSGNQPQHF. Written as DNA, the CDR3 is TGTGCCAGCAGCGCAGGGGGCAGTGGCAATCAGCCCCAGCATTTT.

The chain uses TRBV10-2 and TRBJ2-3, with unresolved D. The CDR3 covers 13 residues. Germline CDR1 is WSHSY and CDR2 is SAAADI. Trimming removed 4 bases from V and 4 bases from J, with 9 bases in between. CDR3 DNA sequence: TGCGCCAGCAGTGCCTTTACCCCAGATACGCAGTATTTT. Translation: CASSAFTPDTQYF.

The V call is TRBV11-2, the J call TRBJ2-1, with TRBD2 matching over 7 bases. V trimming: 2 bases; J trimming: 8 bases; junction bases outside the gene matches: 3. From germline, CDR1 is SGHAT and CDR2 FQNNGV. CDR3 length: 13 residues. DNA of the CDR3: TGTGCCAGCAGCTTACAGGGAGGGTATGAGCAGTTCTTC. Its translation is CASSLQGGYEQFF.

The rearrangement joins TRBV6-6 to TRBJ1-5, with no clear D. The V end was cut by 10 bases, the J end by 6 bases, with 16 bases between. Germline V gene data show CDR1 as MNHNY and CDR2 as SVGAGI (reference sequence). CDR3 length: 13 residues. The CDR3 spells CATHPTVGQPQHF. CDR3 DNA sequence: TGTGCCACCCATCCTACAGTGGGTCAGCCCCAGCATTTT.

CDR3 coding DNA: TGTGCCAGCAGCTTAAGTGTCACGCGACAGAGATATACCGGGGAGCTGTTTTTT. This translates into CASSLSVTRQRYTGELFF. The chain carries TRBV7-6 and TRBJ2-2, with a possible D match to TRBD1 (5 bases). With 2 bases removed from V and 5 bases from J, the gap between germline ends came to 21 bases. The germline gives CDR1 SGHVS, CDR2 FNYEAQ. The CDR3 covers 18 residues.

This clone was seen a single time. The gene calls are TRBV11-3 and TRBJ2-3; D remains unclear. CDR1 and CDR2 from the germline V gene are SGHNT and YENEEA. There are 14 residues in the CDR3. Between the trimmed V and J ends, which lost 2 bases and 0 bases, there was a span of 6 bases. The CDR3 protein is CASSLSFSTDTQYF. The CDR3 coding sequence is TGTGCCAGCAGCTTATCTTTTAGCACAGATACGCAGTATTTT.

This clone was observed once. This rearrangement joins TRBV2 to TRBJ2-5; TRBD2 is a possible D gene (6 bases). The J call may be incorrect, as the DNA end agrees better with TRBJ2-7. This CDR3 region has 13 residues. Germline V gene data show CDR1 as SNHLY and CDR2 as FYNNEI. The CDR3 sequence: CASRNSGLVEQYF. DNA of the CDR3: TGTGCCAGCAGGAATAGCGGCCTCGTCGAGCAGTACTTC.

V and J are TRBV29-1 and TRBJ2-6; D might be TRBD1 (6 bases). The V and J ends lost 4 bases and 0 bases respectively, with 16 bases between them. This CDR3 contains 17 residues. The germline gives CDR1 SQVTM, CDR2 ANQGSEA. CDR3 loop: CSVVWAGESSGANVLTF. CDR3 sequence (DNA): TGCAGCGTTGTATGGGCAGGGGAAAGCTCTGGGGCCAACGTCCTGACTTTC. Full variable domain (outside the CDR3, taken from reference TRBV29-1 and TRBJ2-6): SAVISQKPSRDICQRGTSLTIQCQVDSQVTMMFWYRQQPGQSLTLIATANQGSEATYESGFVIDKFPISRPNLTFSTLTVSNMSPEDSSIYLCSVVWAGESSGANVLTFGAGSRLTVL.

This chain links TRBV7-2 with TRBJ2-7; D possibly corresponds to TRBD2 (5 bases). The V end lost 5 bases, the J end lost 0 bases, and 23 bases lay between the germline ends. Germline V lookup: CDR1 SGHTA, CDR2 FQGNSA. The CDR3 runs 18 residues. The CDR3 here is CASSRGLGLTASSYEQYF. CDR3 DNA: TGTGCCAGCAGCCGAGGGTTGGGTCTAACAGCATCCTCCTACGAGCAGTACTTC.

The chain uses TRBV7-9 and TRBJ2-2; no definite D call. Trimming stripped 8 bases from V and 0 bases from J, with 7 bases between. Germline V gives CDR1 SEHNR, CDR2 FQNEAQ (reference sequence). The CDR3 consists of 13 residues. The CDR3 nucleotides read TGTGCCAGCGAGCCCACGAACACCGGGGAGCTGTTTTTT. As protein: CASEPTNTGELFF.

This clone was seen once. The chain couples TRBV21-1 to TRBJ2-7; the table names TRBD1, a call not compared with the DNA. TRBV21-1 is reported as a pseudogene. The CDR3 spans 14 residues. The CDR3 coding sequence is TGTGCCAGCAGTCCCCAGGGAAAGACTGGCGAGCAGTACTTC. Its translation is CASSPQGKTGEQYF.

The J gene is TRBJ2-3, the V gene TRBV2; the D is unclear. V was pared by 3 bases and J by 3 bases, with 16 bases between. The CDR3 spans 16 residues. Per germline, CDR1 SNHLY and CDR2 FYNNEI. CDR3 loop: CASSDKSRTGTDTQYF. CDR3 coding DNA: TGTGCCAGCAGTGACAAAAGTAGGACCGGTACAGATACGCAGTATTTT.

The chain has TRBV2 and TRBJ1-3; possibly TRBD1 for D (5 bases). The CDR3 loop spans 12 amino acids. The germline V gene encodes CDR1 SNHLY and CDR2 FYNNEI. The V end lost 8 bases, the J end lost 4 bases, and 9 bases lay between the germline ends. The CDR3 spells CASGALGNTIYF. As DNA, the CDR3 is TGTGCCAGCGGGGCGCTGGGAAACACCATATATTTT.

CDR3 loop: CASSLVGGRAYGYTF. CDR3 in DNA: TGTGCCAGCAGTTTAGTTGGGGGCAGGGCTTATGGCTACACCTTC. The chain is built from TRBV28 and TRBJ1-2; D possibly corresponds to TRBD1 (6 bases). Germline CDR1 is MDHEN and CDR2 is SYDVKM. This CDR3 contains 15 residues. Trimming took 2 bases from V and 5 from J, leaving 15 bases between them.